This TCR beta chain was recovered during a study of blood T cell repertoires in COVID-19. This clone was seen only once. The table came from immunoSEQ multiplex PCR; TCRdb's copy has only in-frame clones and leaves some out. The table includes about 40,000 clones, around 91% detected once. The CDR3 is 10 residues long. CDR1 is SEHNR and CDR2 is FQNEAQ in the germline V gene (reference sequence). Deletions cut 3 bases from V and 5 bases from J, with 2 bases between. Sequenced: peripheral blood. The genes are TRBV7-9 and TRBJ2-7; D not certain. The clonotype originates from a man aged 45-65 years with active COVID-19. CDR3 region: CASSFDEQYF. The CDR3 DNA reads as TGTGCCAGCAGCTTCGACGAGCAGTACTTC.